This T cell receptor beta chain was found in a study of cytomegalovirus exposure and HLA in healthy donors. As concerns this clone: Antigen specificity is unknown.

Findings of the study overall: Later on, an analysis found that several of the most significant clusters appeared to be linked to common viral pathogens, which included parvovirus B19.

This CDR3 has 14 amino acids. Between the trimmed V and J ends, which lost 5 bases and 7 bases, there was a span of 17 bases. The germline gives CDR1 MDHEN, CDR2 SYDVKM. PCR used 60 Vbeta primers and 13 Jbeta primers. Measured with immunoSEQ multiplex PCR; TCRdb has only the in-frame clones, and not every one. The repertoire has over 95,000 clones, roughly 80% of them found once; the top ten carry approximately 8%. Source material: PBMCs. This chain connects TRBV28 to TRBJ1-1; possibly TRBD1 for D (5 bases). The clonotype comes from a female donor in good health and CMV-seronegative. The CDR3 spells CASSPGGPPLEAFF. The CDR3 bases are TGTGCCAGCAGTCCCGGGGGACCCCCACTTGAAGCTTTCTTT.